The next 10 T cell receptor beta chains were all read from a single sample in a study of T cell responses to AZD1222 COVID-19 vaccine. Assay: immunoSEQ multiplex PCR; the TCRdb copy retains only in-frame clones and omits some. Among about 94,000 clones listed, over 75% were seen once. Here the sequenced sample was peripheral blood, taken on day 0 of AZD1222 vaccination. These receptor sequences come from an adult in good health.

V is TRBV5-1 and J is TRBJ1-4, with TRBD1 matching 8 bases. The CDR3 is 14 amino acids. Per germline, CDR1 SGHRS and CDR2 YFSETQ. After removal of 5 bases from V and 8 bases from J, the junction contained 8 bases not matched to a gene. CDR3 in amino acids: CASRFGTGGEKLFF. In nucleotides, the CDR3 is TGCGCCAGCAGATTCGGGACAGGTGGAGAAAAACTGTTTTTT.

The chain is built from TRBV6-1 and TRBJ2-7, with D unclear. V was cut by 3 bases and J by 9 bases, with 21 bases left in between. The CDR3 contains 15 residues. CDR1 is MNHNS, CDR2 SASEGT, per germline. The CDR3 nucleotides read TGTGCCAGCAGTGAGGGCGGTAACCCTTGGAGAGGGCAGTACTTC. This gives the protein CASSEGGNPWRGQYF.

The chain is built from TRBV9 and TRBJ1-2, with D possibly matching TRBD1 (6 bases). The CDR3 totals 13 residues. V lost 2 bases and J 4 bases, leaving 9 bases between the germline ends. Germline V gene lookup returns CDR1 SGDLS and CDR2 YYNGEE. The CDR3 sequence is CASSVQGGYGYTF. The CDR3 region has the DNA TGTGCCAGCAGCGTCCAAGGGGGCTATGGCTACACCTTC.

The chain employs TRBV3-1 (or the pseudogene TRBV3-2) and TRBJ2-7; 7 bases are shared with TRBD1. The V gene end was trimmed by 1 base and the J gene end by 3 bases; junction bases not matched to a gene: 3. Germline V gene lookup returns CDR1 LGHDT and CDR2 YNNKEL (reference sequence). CDR3 length: 14 amino acids. The DNA of the CDR3 is TGTGCCAGCAGCCAAGGGGCAGGGGGCTACGAGCAGTACTTC. It codes for CASSQGAGGYEQYF.

The chain is built from TRBV10-2 and TRBJ1-5, with 11 nucleotides matching TRBD1. This CDR3 has 15 residues. The germline V gene has CDR1 WSHSY and CDR2 SAAADI. Trimming took 4 bases from V and 7 from J; bases not matched to a gene: 6. For the CDR3, the DNA is TGCGCCAGCAGTGTTGGACAGGGGGCCCTACAGCCCCAGCATTTT. This translates into CASSVGQGALQPQHF.

This sequence joins TRBV9 and TRBJ1-2; 9 nucleotides line up with TRBD1. Germline V gene lookup returns CDR1 SGDLS and CDR2 YYNGEE. V lost 3 bases, J lost 7 bases, and 7 bases stayed unmatched. The CDR3 consists of 14 residues. The CDR3 reads CASSALQGAGGYTF. The CDR3 DNA reads as TGTGCCAGCAGCGCTCTACAGGGGGCGGGTGGCTACACCTTC.

This clone was recorded only once. This chain uses TRBV3-1 (or the pseudogene TRBV3-2) with TRBJ2-3; 10 nucleotides align to TRBD2. V was pared by 1 base and J by 4 bases, with 8 bases of the junction left unmatched. Germline V gene data show CDR1 as LGHDT and CDR2 as YNNKEL (reference sequence). This CDR3 comprises 17 residues. The CDR3 DNA sequence: TGTGCCAGCAGCCAAGCCTCCGCGGGGACTAGCGCAGATACGCAGTATTTT. Translated: CASSQASAGTSADTQYF.

The V gene is TRBV5-1, the J gene TRBJ2-5; the match to TRBD2 covers 13 bases. J was trimmed by 4 bases and V by 0 bases; bases with no gene match: 9. The length of the CDR3 is 18 residues. Germline-derived CDR1 and CDR2 are SGHRS and YFSETQ. The DNA of the CDR3 is TGCGCCAGCAGCTTGGTAACTAGCGGGGGGGCCTCGGGAGAGACCCAGTACTTC. It encodes CASSLVTSGGASGETQYF.

This clone was counted a few times. This chain joins TRBV6-2 or TRBV6-3 and TRBJ1-5; no clear D gene. Germline assignment: CDR1 MNHEY and CDR2 SVGEGT. The CDR3 is 14 residues long. V lost 5 bases, J lost 0 bases, and 8 bases lay in between. CDR3 nucleotide sequence: TGTGCCAGCAGTGGGTCGGTTAGCAATCAGCCCCAGCATTTT. Its translation is CASSGSVSNQPQHF.

The chain couples TRBV5-1 to TRBJ2-7; tentatively, D is TRBD2 (5 bases). The CDR3 consists of 15 residues. V lost 0 bases and J lost 2, with 12 bases in between. Germline V gene data show CDR1 as SGHRS and CDR2 as YFSETQ. The CDR3, as DNA: TGCGCCAGCAGCTTGGCGGGATTATCCACCTACGAGCAGTACTTC. Translated, it gives CASSLAGLSTYEQYF.